This T cell receptor (beta chain) was sequenced in a study of T cells expressing NK-cell markers. About the research overall: Within the sequenced cohort of eight donors, seven exhibited HCMV seropositivity and one was seronegative.

For TCR beta, cDNA was produced by 5'RACE template switching with UMIs. TCRdb re-called the 5' RACE reads; every CDR3 protein appears as one record, without DNA. Its table records approximately 15,000 distinct CDR3 sequences. As for this clonotype: Its antigen is unidentified.

This CDR3 contains 12 residues. Germline CDR1 reads SQVTM; CDR2 reads ANQGSEA. The study, taken as a whole, reports: The CD3+CD56-NKG2C+ fraction of a few donors was also led by these clonotypes.

Material: blood T cells: a sorted CD56 or NKG2C T cell subset, CD4+ or CD8+ T cells, or bulk PBMC T cells (not recorded which). The origin of this receptor is a man aged 18-69 years in good health. The chain carries TRBV29-1 and TRBJ2-3; TCRdb picks TRBD1, but there is no DNA to check that call. The CDR3 sequence is CSVDYRGDTQYF.